Shown below are 12 T cell receptor beta chains from a single sample sequenced in a study of PD-L1 blockade in urothelial cancer. Clones were read by immunoSEQ multiplex PCR, and TCRdb kept only the in-frame ones, dropping some. This sample has around 51,000 clones, with approximately 86% found just once. Here the sequenced sample was PBMCs, taken around atezolizumab (anti-PD-L1) treatment. These receptor sequences come from a man in his sixties with urothelial cancer.

The table lists this clone with a count of one. V gene TRBV5-1 combines with J gene TRBJ1-3, with unresolved D. Germline assignment: CDR1 SGHRS and CDR2 YFSETQ. The CDR3 extends over 16 amino acids. V dropped 0 bases and J dropped 0 bases, with 10 bases sitting between them. This CDR3 is CASSLAGGISGNTIYF. For the CDR3, the DNA is TGCGCCAGCAGCTTGGCCGGCGGAATCTCTGGAAACACCATATATTTT.

The chain links TRBV28 to TRBJ2-1; TRBD2 matches at 9 bases. This CDR3 region has 15 residues. Trimming removed 5 bases from V and 6 bases from J; junction bases left unmatched: 8. Germline CDR1 is MDHEN and CDR2 is SYDVKM. As DNA, the CDR3 is TGTGCCAGCAGTATGTATAGCGGGAGTACCAATGAGCAGTTCTTC. Its protein product is CASSMYSGSTNEQFF.

This chain uses TRBV7-8 with TRBJ2-1; the D is unclear. Trimming stripped 2 bases from V and 0 bases from J, with 8 bases between. There are 15 residues in the CDR3. Germline-derived CDR1 and CDR2 are SGHVS and FQNEAQ. The CDR3 spells CASSLREYSYNEQFF. The CDR3 DNA reads TGTGCCAGCAGCTTACGAGAGTACTCCTACAATGAGCAGTTCTTC.

The V and J genes are TRBV28 and TRBJ2-7, with no clear D. Germline loops: CDR1 MDHEN, CDR2 SYDVKM. V was pared by 2 bases and J by 6 bases, with 8 bases between. The CDR3 length is 12 residues. The CDR3 reads CASSLQYSEQYF. DNA for the CDR3: TGTGCCAGCAGTTTACAGTACAGCGAGCAGTACTTC. Combining the CDR3 with reference TRBV28 and TRBJ2-7 gives the whole variable domain DVKVTQSSRYLVKRTGEKVFLECVQDMDHENMFWYRQDPGLGLRLIYFSYDVKMKEKGDIPEGYSVSREKKERFSLILESASTNQTSMYLCASSLQYSEQYFGPGTRLTVT.

This clone appeared once. This chain links TRBV7-9 with TRBJ1-4; 12 bases match TRBD1. The V gene's germline CDR1 is SEHNR and CDR2 FQNEAQ (reference sequence). The CDR3 covers 18 residues. V lost 5 bases and J lost 3; bases outside the gene matches: 10. The CDR3 bases are TGTGCCAGCAGCCCCCCGGGACAGGGGGCGGTTGCTAATGAAAAACTGTTTTTT. This gives the protein CASSPPGQGAVANEKLFF.

The chain links TRBV7-8 to TRBJ2-7; 8 bases match TRBD2. The V segment lost 4 bases and the J segment 2 bases; nucleotides outside the gene matches: 10. Germline V gives CDR1 SGHVS, CDR2 FQNEAQ. The CDR3 has 16 residues. Here the CDR3 DNA reads TGTGCCAGCAGCTACTCTGAGACGGGAGGGGCCTACGAGCAGTACTTC. As protein: CASSYSETGGAYEQYF.

This chain links TRBV5-1 with TRBJ2-5; 7 bases match TRBD1. The V gene end was trimmed by 5 bases and the J gene end by 2 bases; junction bases not matched to a gene: 9. Germline CDR1 reads SGHRS; CDR2 reads YFSETQ. This CDR3 spans 15 amino acids. Written as DNA, the CDR3 is TGCGCCAGCAGTTCCGGGACAGCCAATCAAGAGACCCAGTACTTC. Amino acids: CASSSGTANQETQYF.

The chain couples TRBV6-1 to TRBJ2-7; TRBD2 matches at 8 bases. The germline V gene has CDR1 MNHNS and CDR2 SASEGT. Losses at the gene ends were 3 bases for V and 1 base for J; bases not matched to a gene: 5. The CDR3 runs 15 residues. The CDR3 loop is CASSDGTRASYEQYF. The DNA of the CDR3 is TGTGCCAGCAGTGACGGGACTAGGGCTTCCTACGAGCAGTACTTC.

In this sample, this clone turned up once. Here the CDR3 DNA reads TGCGCCAGCAGAATAGGGGACAGTCCCTACGAGCAGTACTTC. Translated: CASRIGDSPYEQYF. The chain is built from TRBV5-1 and TRBJ2-7; 7 nucleotides agree with TRBD1. The CDR3 totals 14 residues. V was pared by 5 bases and J by 2 bases, with 7 bases of the junction left unmatched. Germline V gene sequence: CDR1 SGHRS, CDR2 YFSETQ.

This chain connects TRBV7-2 to TRBJ1-2; the D gene is possibly TRBD1 (5 bases). Trimming removed 5 bases at V and 6 bases at J, with 25 bases between. Germline V gene data show CDR1 as SGHTA and CDR2 as FQGNSA. The CDR3 extends over 17 amino acids. The DNA of the CDR3 is TGTGCCAGCAGCCCTCGGAACGTCGTACACACACAGGATGGCTACACCTTC. It is translated as CASSPRNVVHTQDGYTF.

V and J are TRBV5-1 and TRBJ1-1; D is possibly TRBD1 (5 bases). The V gene lost 0 bases and the J gene lost 5 bases, with 14 bases spanning the gap. From germline, CDR1 is SGHRS and CDR2 YFSETQ. The CDR3 length is 15 residues. The CDR3 DNA sequence: TGCGCCAGCAGCTTGGTGGGCGGGGCTCGGACTGAAGCTTTCTTT. Translated, it gives CASSLVGGARTEAFF.

The rearrangement uses TRBV28 and TRBJ1-2; 7 bases are a match to TRBD1. The CDR3 spans 13 residues. V dropped 5 bases and J dropped 2; count of bases not matched to a gene: 2. In germline, CDR1 is MDHEN, CDR2 SYDVKM. CDR3 region: CASSRGQNYGYTF. The CDR3 DNA reads TGTGCCAGCAGTAGGGGGCAGAACTATGGCTACACCTTC.